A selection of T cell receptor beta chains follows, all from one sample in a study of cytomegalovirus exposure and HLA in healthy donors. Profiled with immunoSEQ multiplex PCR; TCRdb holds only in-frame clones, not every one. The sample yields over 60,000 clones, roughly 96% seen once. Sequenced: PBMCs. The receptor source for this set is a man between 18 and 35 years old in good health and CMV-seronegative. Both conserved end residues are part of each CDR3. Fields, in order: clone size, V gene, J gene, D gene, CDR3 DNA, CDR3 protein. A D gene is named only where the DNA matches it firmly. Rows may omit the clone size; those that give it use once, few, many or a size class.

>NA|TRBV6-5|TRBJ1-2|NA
TGTGCCAGCAGGGTAAAGGACAGATGGACTGATGGCTACACCTTC
CASRVKDRWTDGYTF
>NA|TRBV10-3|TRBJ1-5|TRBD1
TGTGCCATCAGTGAGTTGACAGGGGAGGGTCAGCCCCAGCATTTT
CAISELTGEGQPQHF
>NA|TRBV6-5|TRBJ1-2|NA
TGTGCCAGCACCCTCCTCGATGGTTCAGATGGCTACACCTTC
CASTLLDGSDGYTF
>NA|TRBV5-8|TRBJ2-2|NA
TGTGCCAGCAGCCGGACTACAGCGAACACCGGGGAGCTGTTTTTT
CASSRTTANTGELFF
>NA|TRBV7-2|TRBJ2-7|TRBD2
TGTGCCAGCAGCTTACGGACTAGCGGCTACGAGCAGTACTTC
CASSLRTSGYEQYF
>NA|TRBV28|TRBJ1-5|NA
TGTGCCACGCGGGGCTTCAGCAATCAGCCCCAGCATTTT
CATRGFSNQPQHF
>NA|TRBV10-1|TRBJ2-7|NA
TGCGCCAGCAGTCCATCCGACAGGCGGTCTTACGAGCAGTACTTC
CASSPSDRRSYEQYF
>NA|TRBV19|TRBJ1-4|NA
TGTGCCAGTAGTCTAACAGGGTCGGAGCGTGAAAAACTGTTTTTT
CASSLTGSEREKLFF
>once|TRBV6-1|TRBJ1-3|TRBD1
TGTGCCAGCAGTGAGCGGGACAGGGTATTCGGAAACACCATATATTTT
CASSERDRVFGNTIYF
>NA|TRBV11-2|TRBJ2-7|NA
TGTGCCAGCAGCTTAGCGGTCACTTCCTACGAGCAGTACTTC
CASSLAVTSYEQYF
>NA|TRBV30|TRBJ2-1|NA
TGTGCCTGGAGTGACACGGAGGTACTCTCCTACAATGAGCAGTTCTTC
CAWSDTEVLSYNEQFF
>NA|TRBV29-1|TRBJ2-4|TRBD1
TGCAGCGTGGTCCCAATACAGGGGGCCAAAAACATTCAGTACTTC
CSVVPIQGAKNIQYF
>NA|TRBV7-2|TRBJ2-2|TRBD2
TGTGCCAGCAGCCCACGGACTAGCGGGGGGGCCAGAACCGGGGAGCTGTTTTTT
CASSPRTSGGARTGELFF
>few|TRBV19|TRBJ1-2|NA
TGTGCCAGTAGGACCAGGGTATTCGGCTACACCTTC
CASRTRVFGYTF
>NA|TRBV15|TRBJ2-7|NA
TGTGCCACCAGCACCAGTGAATCCTACGAGCAGTACTTC
CATSTSESYEQYF
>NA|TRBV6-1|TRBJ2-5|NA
TGTGCCAGCAGACAGGGCCAAGAGACCCAGTACTTC
CASRQGQETQYF
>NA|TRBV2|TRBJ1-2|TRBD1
TGTGCCAGCAGTGAGGACAGGGGCCCGAAGGGATATGGCTACACCTTC
CASSEDRGPKGYGYTF
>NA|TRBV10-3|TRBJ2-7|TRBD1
TGTGCCATCAGCGGTTCCCTGGACAGGTTCGAGCAGTACTTC
CAISGSLDRFEQYF
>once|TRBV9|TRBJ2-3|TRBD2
TGTGCCAGCAGCGCACTAGCGGGGGGGCCCACAGATACGCAGTATTTT
CASSALAGGPTDTQYF
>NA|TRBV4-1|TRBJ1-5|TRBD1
TGCGCCAGCAGCCCCGCAGACAGGGGAGTAAATCAGCCCCAGCATTTT
CASSPADRGVNQPQHF
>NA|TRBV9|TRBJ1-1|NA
TGTGCCAGCAGCGTCGGACAGTCAAGCACTGAAGCTTTCTTT
CASSVGQSSTEAFF
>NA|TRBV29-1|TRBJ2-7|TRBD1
TGCAGCGTTGAAGTCGACGGGCAGGGGGCCTACGAGCAGTACTTC
CSVEVDGQGAYEQYF
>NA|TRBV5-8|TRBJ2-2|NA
TGTGCCAGCAGCTTCAGGGGCTACACCGGGGAGCTGTTTTTT
CASSFRGYTGELFF
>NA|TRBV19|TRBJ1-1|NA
TGTGCCAGTAGTCCGTGGGGAGATGGCGCTGAAGCTTTCTTT
CASSPWGDGAEAFF
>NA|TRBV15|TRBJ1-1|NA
TGTGCCACCAGCAGGAGGGCAGGGGAAACTTTCTTT
CATSRRAGETFF
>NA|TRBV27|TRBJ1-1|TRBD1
TGTGCCAGCGTGCTTAGCCCCGGGACAGGGCACACTGAAGCTTTCTTT
CASVLSPGTGHTEAFF
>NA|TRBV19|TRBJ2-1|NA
TGTGCCAGTAGTATATTGCTAGTTTCGAACAATGAGCAGTTCTTC
CASSILLVSNNEQFF
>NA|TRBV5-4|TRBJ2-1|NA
TGTGCCAGCAGCCAAGAACAGGGTCTCAATGAGCAGTTCTTC
CASSQEQGLNEQFF
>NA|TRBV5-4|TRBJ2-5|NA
TGTGCCAGCAGCCTCAGACTAGGAGAGACCCAGTACTTC
CASSLRLGETQYF
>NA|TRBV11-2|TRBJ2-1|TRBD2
TGTGCCAGCAGCTTAGGTTCAAGCGGGGGCTACAATGAGCAGTTCTTC
CASSLGSSGGYNEQFF
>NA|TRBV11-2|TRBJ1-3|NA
TGTGCCAGCAGAAGGAGTAACTCTGGAAACACCATATATTTT
CASRRSNSGNTIYF
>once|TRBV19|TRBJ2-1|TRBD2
TGTGCCAGTAGCCCTAGCGGGGGGATGCTAGATGAGCAGTTCTTC
CASSPSGGMLDEQFF
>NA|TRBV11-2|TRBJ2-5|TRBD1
TGTGCCAGCAGCCCTCCCGGACAGGCGACCCAGTACTTC
CASSPPGQATQYF
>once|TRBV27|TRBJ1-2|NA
TGTGCCAGCAGGCCGATGGGGGGGCCAAGGGGCTACACCTTC
CASRPMGGPRGYTF
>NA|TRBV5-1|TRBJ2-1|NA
TGCGCCAGCAGACAGACGCTAAATGAGCAGTTCTTC
CASRQTLNEQFF
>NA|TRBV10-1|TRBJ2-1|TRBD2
TGCGCCAGCAGTGAGATGTTAGCGGGGGCCTACAATGAGCAGTTCTTC
CASSEMLAGAYNEQFF
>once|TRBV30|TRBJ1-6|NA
TGTGCCTGGAGAGGGGGCTCCTATAATTCACCCCTCCACTTT
CAWRGGSYNSPLHF
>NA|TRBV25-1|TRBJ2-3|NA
TGTGCCAGCAGTGACCCTGGCCCTAGGGACTTGTATTTT
CASSDPGPRDLYF
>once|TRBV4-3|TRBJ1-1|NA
TGCGCCAGCAGCCAAGAGGTCCTCGGGGGGGGCACTGAAGCTTTCTTT
CASSQEVLGGGTEAFF
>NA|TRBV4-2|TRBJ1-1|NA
TGTGCCAGCAGCCAAGTGGCTGGGTTCGGGGTTGTAAGTGTCACTGAAGCTTTCTTT
CASSQVAGFGVVSVTEAFF
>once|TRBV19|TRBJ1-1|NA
TGTGCCAGTGGAACAGGAATGAACACTGAAGCTTTCTTT
CASGTGMNTEAFF
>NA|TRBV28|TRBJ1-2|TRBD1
TGTGCCAGCAGTGGTAGACAGGGTGACTATGGCTACACCTTC
CASSGRQGDYGYTF
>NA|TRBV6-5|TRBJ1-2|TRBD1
TGTGCCACCATTACTTCAGGGGGCGTAGGCTATGGCTACACCTTC
CATITSGGVGYGYTF
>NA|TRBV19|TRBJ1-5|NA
TGTGCCAGTAGTATAACGGTTAGCAATCAGCCCCAGCATTTT
CASSITVSNQPQHF
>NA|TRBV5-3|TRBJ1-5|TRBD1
TGTGCCAGAAGCTCCGCCGACAGGGATGGCCAGCCCCAGCATTTT
CARSSADRDGQPQHF
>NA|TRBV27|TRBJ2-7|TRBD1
TGTGCCAGCAGTTGGACAGGGGGCAACTACGAGCAGTACTTC
CASSWTGGNYEQYF
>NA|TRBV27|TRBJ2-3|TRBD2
TGTGCCAGCAGCCCTTCGGGGGGGGCCAGAGATACGCAGTATTTT
CASSPSGGARDTQYF
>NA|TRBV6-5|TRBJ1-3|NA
TGTGCCAGCAGTTCCGACCTTCAGGGCCCTGGAAACACCATATATTTT
CASSSDLQGPGNTIYF
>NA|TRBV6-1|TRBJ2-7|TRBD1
TGTGCCAGCAGTGAAGCAGGAGGACAGGTTTACTACGAGCAGTACTTC
CASSEAGGQVYYEQYF
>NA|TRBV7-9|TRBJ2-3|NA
TGTGCCAGCAGTTCAGGGTCAGATACGCAGTATTTT
CASSSGSDTQYF
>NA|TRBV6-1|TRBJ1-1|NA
TGTGCCAGCCTCGGGAACACTGAAGCTTTCTTT
CASLGNTEAFF
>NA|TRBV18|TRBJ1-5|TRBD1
TGTGCCAGCTCACCGTTCGAAGTGGACAGGGGGCTTCAGCCCCAGCATTTT
CASSPFEVDRGLQPQHF
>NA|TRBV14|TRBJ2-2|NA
TGTGCCAGCAGCCAAGAGCTAAACACCGGGGAGCTGTTTTTT
CASSQELNTGELFF
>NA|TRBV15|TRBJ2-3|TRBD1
TGTGCCACCAGCAGGAGGGACAGAAACACAGATACGCAGTATTTT
CATSRRDRNTDTQYF
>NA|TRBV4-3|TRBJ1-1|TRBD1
TGCGCCAGCAGCCAAGATGGGACAGCGGATGAAGCTTTCTTT
CASSQDGTADEAFF
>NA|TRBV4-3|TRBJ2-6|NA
TGCGCCAGCAGCCAAGATGTTTCCAGGGTTTATACTGGGGCCAACGTCCTGACTTTC
CASSQDVSRVYTGANVLTF
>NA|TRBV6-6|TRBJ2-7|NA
TGTGCCAGCAGTTACTCGGGCGGGGAGTCCTACGAGCAGTACTTC
CASSYSGGESYEQYF